One and the same sample provided the 23 T cell receptor beta chains below, sequenced in a study of T cell responses to AZD1222 COVID-19 vaccine (dated by TCRdb to the early 2020s). The library relied on the immunoSEQ multiplex PCR assay. TCRdb took over this immuneACCESS table, retaining in-frame rearrangements with V and J assigned. Such tables are incomplete; in checked studies, under half of the missing clones stem from an unresolved V gene, and the remainder is unexplained. Within this sample are approximately 100,000 clones, with around 90% of them counted one time only. The ten largest clones capture 5.2% of the sample. This sample's time point label indicates: baseline before first vaccination. The material was peripheral blood, obtained on day 0 of AZD1222 vaccination. The receptor set was obtained from an adult in good health.

This chain joins TRBV4-2 and TRBJ2-5; the D is unclear. Trimming stripped 3 bases from V and 2 bases from J, with 7 bases between. This CDR3 has 13 residues. Germline loops: CDR1 LGHNA, CDR2 YNFKEQ. DNA for the CDR3: TGTGCCAGCAGCCATGAGACTCAAGAGACCCAGTACTTC. Translated: CASSHETQETQYF.

The genes are TRBV28 and TRBJ1-6; D is unresolved. Deletions cut 2 bases from V and 3 bases from J, with 8 bases between. The CDR3 sequence is 15 residues long. The germline V gene has CDR1 MDHEN and CDR2 SYDVKM. The CDR3 region has the DNA TGTGCCAGCAGTTTAGGCGGTGACTATAATTCACCCCTCCACTTT. This codes for CASSLGGDYNSPLHF.

The V and J genes are TRBV2 and TRBJ1-1; D is unresolved. From germline, CDR1 is SNHLY and CDR2 FYNNEI. With 7 bases removed from V and 4 bases from J, the gap between germline ends came to 13 bases. The CDR3 runs 13 residues. The DNA for the CDR3 is TGTGCCAGCACCCCTTCTGGCAGCACTGAAGCTTTCTTT. It is translated as CASTPSGSTEAFF.

This clone has just one count. This chain links TRBV28 with TRBJ1-4, with a tentative D call TRBD1 (5 bases). Germline lookup yields CDR1 MDHEN and CDR2 SYDVKM. The CDR3 sequence is 14 residues long. The V and J ends lost 3 bases and 3 bases respectively, with 8 bases between them. The CDR3 DNA reads TGTGCCAGCAGTTTCAGGGTGCCTAATGAAAAACTGTTTTTT. Translation: CASSFRVPNEKLFF.

The table lists this clone with a count of one. This chain's CDR3 is CASSILGGGDTEAFF. DNA for the CDR3: TGTGCCAGTAGTATTTTGGGGGGAGGAGACACTGAAGCTTTCTTT. This chain uses TRBV19 with TRBJ1-1; perhaps TRBD1 as D (5 bases). This CDR3 region has 15 residues. V was cut by 3 bases and J by 3 bases, with 14 bases left in between. CDR1 is LNHDA, CDR2 SQIVND, per germline (reference sequence).

The chain carries TRBV7-9 and TRBJ1-1, with D hard to call. The germline V gene has CDR1 SEHNR and CDR2 FQNEAQ (reference sequence). The CDR3 covers 14 residues. Trimming removed 2 bases at V and 4 bases at J, with 11 bases between. This chain's CDR3 is CASSLFSPPTEAFF. The CDR3 coding sequence is TGTGCCAGCAGCTTATTTTCCCCCCCCACTGAAGCTTTCTTT.

The chain combines TRBV30 with TRBJ2-4; tentative D call: TRBD2 (6 bases). V lost 0 bases and J lost 7, with 16 bases in between. There are 15 residues in the CDR3. The germline gives CDR1 GTSNPN, CDR2 SVGIG (reference sequence). CDR3 residues: CAWSVLKGGINIQYF. The CDR3 coding sequence is TGTGCCTGGAGTGTACTAAAGGGAGGCATTAACATTCAGTACTTC.

CDR3 in amino acids: CSGEVETQYF. DNA of the CDR3: TGCAGTGGAGAGGTGGAGACCCAGTACTTC. This chain joins TRBV20-1 and TRBJ2-5; D is unresolved. Trimming took 7 bases from V and 5 from J, leaving 8 bases between them. There are 10 residues in the CDR3. Germline V gene data show CDR1 as DFQATT and CDR2 as SNEGSKA (reference sequence).

CDR3 region: CASSSQSTDTQYF. The CDR3 DNA reads as TGTGCCAGCAGTTCACAGTCCACAGATACGCAGTATTTT. V and J are TRBV12-3 or TRBV12-4 and TRBJ2-3; D not certain. The CDR3 contains 13 residues. The ends were cut back, 4 bases at V and 2 bases at J, with 7 bases in the middle.

The rearrangement uses TRBV7-3 and TRBJ2-1; the D gene is possibly TRBD2 (5 bases). The CDR3 has 16 amino acids. Germline V gives CDR1 SGHTA, CDR2 FQGTGA. V was shortened by 5 bases and J by 1 base, with 15 bases between the two germline ends. CDR3 DNA: TGTGCCAGCAGCCTCACAGCTACTAGTTCCTACAATGAGCAGTTCTTC. It is translated as CASSLTATSSYNEQFF.

This chain joins TRBV27 and TRBJ2-7; 11 nucleotides agree with TRBD1. CDR1 and CDR2 from the germline V gene are MNHEY and SMNVEV (reference sequence). V lost 0 bases and J lost 3; bases outside the gene matches: 4. This CDR3 is 16 amino acids long. For the CDR3, the DNA is TGTGCCAGCAGTTTATCGGCCGGGACAGGGGGCTACGAGCAGTACTTC. This gives the protein CASSLSAGTGGYEQYF.

J is TRBJ2-1 and V is TRBV10-3; tentatively, D is TRBD1 or TRBD2 (5 bases each). Germline lookup yields CDR1 ENHRY and CDR2 SYGVKD. The CDR3 is made up of 14 amino acids. V lost 6 bases, J lost 7 bases, and 16 bases lay in between. In nucleotides, the CDR3 is TGTGCCATCAGGGACCGGGACCGAAAAAATGAGCAGTTCTTC. Amino acids: CAIRDRDRKNEQFF.

This chain connects TRBV27 to TRBJ1-2, with D perhaps matching TRBD1 (5 bases). The CDR3 runs 11 residues. Germline-derived CDR1 and CDR2 are MNHEY and SMNVEV (reference sequence). V dropped 6 bases and J dropped 6 bases, with 8 bases sitting between them. The CDR3 coding sequence is TGTGCCAGCAGCGGGGGACATGGCTACACCTTC. Protein: CASSGGHGYTF.

The chain employs TRBV7-2 and TRBJ2-2; perhaps TRBD1 as D (5 bases). CDR1 SGHTA and CDR2 FQGNSA come from the germline V gene. V lost 1 base and J lost 0, with 9 bases in between. This CDR3 contains 16 residues. Written as DNA, the CDR3 is TGTGCCAGCAGCTTAGGGTCCAGGGCGAACACCGGGGAGCTGTTTTTT. It is translated as CASSLGSRANTGELFF.

This rearrangement joins TRBV18 to TRBJ1-4; no clear D. Trimming removed 5 bases from V and 2 bases from J, with 6 bases in between. The CDR3 totals 13 residues. Germline V CDR1 and CDR2: KGHSH, LQKENI. The CDR3 protein is CASSTATNEKLFF. The CDR3 DNA reads TGTGCCAGCTCAACAGCTACTAATGAAAAACTGTTTTTT.

The chain employs TRBV19 and TRBJ1-2; 7 bases align to TRBD1. The trim removed 7 bases at V and 5 bases at J, leaving 4 bases unmatched. CDR3 size: 12 residues. Germline V gene lookup returns CDR1 LNHDA and CDR2 SQIVND (reference sequence). The CDR3 DNA is TGTGCCAGTACAGTGACAGGGTATGGCTACACCTTC. This encodes CASTVTGYGYTF.

This chain uses TRBV10-3 with TRBJ2-2, with 11 bases identical to TRBD2. V was clipped by 4 bases and J by 2 bases; unmatched bases: 6. The CDR3 runs 17 residues. CDR1 and CDR2 (germline): ENHRY, SYGVKD. CDR3 sequence reads: CAISVQLAGVNTGELFF. The CDR3 coding sequence is TGTGCCATCAGTGTACAACTAGCGGGAGTAAACACCGGGGAGCTGTTTTTT.

V gene TRBV3-1 (or the pseudogene TRBV3-2) combines with J gene TRBJ2-7; TRBD1 aligns across 8 bases. V trimming: 3 bases; J trimming: 3 bases; junction bases outside the gene matches: 4. Per germline, CDR1 LGHDT and CDR2 YNNKEL (reference sequence). The CDR3 contains 14 residues. DNA of the CDR3: TGTGCCAGCAGCCATAGGACAGGGTTCTACGAGCAGTACTTC. The encoded protein is CASSHRTGFYEQYF.

This chain joins TRBV4-1 and TRBJ2-7; no clear D. With 2 bases removed from V and 3 bases from J, the gap between germline ends came to 26 bases. The CDR3 has 19 residues. Germline CDR1 reads MGHRA; CDR2 reads YSYEKL. CDR3 sequence (DNA): TGCGCCAGCAGCCAAACCTCACACGAGCAGGCGGATGCTGTCTACGAGCAGTACTTC. Amino acids: CASSQTSHEQADAVYEQYF.

The chain carries TRBV6-5 and TRBJ2-7; 10 bases fit TRBD2. The CDR3 extends over 15 amino acids. In germline, CDR1 is MNHEY, CDR2 SVGAGI. Trimming took 0 bases from V and 7 from J; bases not matched to a gene: 6. This CDR3 is CASSYSPSGSSEQYF. The DNA of the CDR3 is TGTGCCAGCAGTTACTCGCCTAGCGGGAGTAGTGAGCAGTACTTC.

This clone was picked up one time. V gene TRBV5-1 combines with J gene TRBJ2-3; D might be TRBD1 (6 bases). Germline CDR1 and CDR2: SGHRS and YFSETQ. The V gene lost 5 bases and the J gene lost 5 bases, with 18 bases spanning the gap. The CDR3 contains 15 residues. In DNA, the CDR3 is TGCGCCAGCAGTGCCGGACAGTACTTTGGAGATACGCAGTATTTT. Translating it yields CASSAGQYFGDTQYF.

The V call is TRBV6-5, the J call TRBJ2-3; D unresolved. Germline V gene lookup returns CDR1 MNHEY and CDR2 SVGAGI. The CDR3 consists of 15 residues. Trimming removed 4 bases from V and 0 bases from J, with 11 bases in between. CDR3 amino acids: CASSSGGSSTDTQYF. The DNA of the CDR3 is TGTGCCAGCAGTTCGGGCGGTTCTAGCACAGATACGCAGTATTTT.

The rearrangement joins TRBV2 to TRBJ2-7; 7 bases line up with TRBD1. After removal of 8 bases from V and 3 bases from J, the junction contained 1 base not matched to a gene. CDR1 is SNHLY and CDR2 is FYNNEI in the germline V gene. The length of the CDR3 is 11 residues. The CDR3 nucleotides read TGTGCCAGCCGGGACAGCTACGAGCAGTACTTC. It is translated as CASRDSYEQYF.